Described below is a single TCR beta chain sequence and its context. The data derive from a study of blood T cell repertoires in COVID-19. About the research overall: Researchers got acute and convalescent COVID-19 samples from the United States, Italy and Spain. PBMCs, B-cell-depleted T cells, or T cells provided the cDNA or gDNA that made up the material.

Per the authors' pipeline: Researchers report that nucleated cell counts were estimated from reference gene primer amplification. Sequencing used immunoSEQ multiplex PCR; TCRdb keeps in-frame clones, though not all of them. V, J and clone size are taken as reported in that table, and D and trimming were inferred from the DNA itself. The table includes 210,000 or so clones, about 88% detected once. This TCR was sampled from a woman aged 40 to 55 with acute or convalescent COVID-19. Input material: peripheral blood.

The CDR3 DNA reads as TGTGCCAGCACCACCGGTGCGGGGTCCACTGAAGCTTTCTTT. Amino acid sequence: CASTTGAGSTEAFF. The chain employs TRBV9 and TRBJ1-1; D call uncertain. This CDR3 has 14 amino acids. The ends were cut back, 6 bases at V and 4 bases at J, with 16 bases in the middle. CDR1 and CDR2 (germline): SGDLS, YYNGEE.